The 23 T cell receptor beta chains in this list originate from one sample, sequenced in a study of cytomegalovirus exposure and HLA in healthy donors. Researchers ran the PCR with 60 Vbeta and 13 Jbeta primers. Only in-frame clones appear in the TCRdb table, and some are missing; sequencing was by immunoSEQ multiplex PCR. The table shows about 160,000 clones, with around four fifths occurring only once. Sequencing was done on a sample of PBMCs. The origin of the receptors is a woman between 50 and 59 years old in good health and CMV-seronegative.

This clone was observed a handful of times. The genes are TRBV27 and TRBJ2-7, with a tentative D call TRBD2 (6 bases). The CDR3 extends over 16 amino acids. Trimming left V 1 base short and J 2 bases short, with 15 bases between. Germline-derived CDR1 and CDR2 are MNHEY and SMNVEV (reference sequence). CDR3 in amino acids: CASSLFGGVRAYEQYF. The CDR3 region has the DNA TGTGCCAGCAGTTTATTCGGCGGGGTTAGGGCCTACGAGCAGTACTTC.

The J gene is TRBJ1-5, the V gene TRBV5-6; D remains unclear. The CDR3 runs 16 residues. Germline CDR1 is SGHDT and CDR2 is YYEEEE. The V gene lost 1 base and the J gene lost 2 bases, with 13 bases spanning the gap. The CDR3 DNA is TGTGCCAGCAGCTTGATGGCTTCTAGCGGCAATCAGCCCCAGCATTTT. This codes for CASSLMASSGNQPQHF. Together with reference TRBV5-6 and TRBJ1-5, the CDR3 gives the full variable domain: DAGVTQSPTHLIKTRGQQVTLRCSPKSGHDTVSWYQQALGQGPQFIFQYYEEEERQRGNFPDRFSGHQFPNYSSELNVNALLLGDSALYLCASSLMASSGNQPQHFGDGTRLSIL.

This clone has at least ten counts. The chain links TRBV4-3 to TRBJ2-5; 11 nucleotides line up with TRBD1. The CDR3 consists of 17 residues. Germline V gives CDR1 LGHNA, CDR2 YSLEER. V shed 4 bases, J shed 0 bases, and the junction held 7 bases outside the gene matches. CDR3 in DNA: TGCGCCAGCAGCCCCGGGGACAGGGGGAAGTACCAAGAGACCCAGTACTTC. Amino acid sequence: CASSPGDRGKYQETQYF.

This clone was observed a single time. The rearrangement joins TRBV19 to TRBJ2-3, with D possibly TRBD2 on 5 matching bases. The length of the CDR3 is 16 residues. V lost 6 bases to trimming and J lost 0 bases, with 16 bases between them. Germline-derived CDR1 and CDR2 are LNHDA and SQIVND (reference sequence). The CDR3 DNA sequence: TGTGCCAGTAGACCTAGACTACCAACTAGCACAGATACGCAGTATTTT. It specifies CASRPRLPTSTDTQYF.

This clone was observed once. The chain employs TRBV19 and TRBJ1-2; no firm D call. The germline V gene has CDR1 LNHDA and CDR2 SQIVND (reference sequence). Trimming left V 6 bases short and J 7 bases short, with 15 bases between. CDR3 length: 13 residues. CDR3 loop: CASRVPPGTGYTF. The CDR3 DNA reads as TGTGCCAGTAGGGTACCCCCCGGTACTGGCTACACCTTC.

The chain links TRBV11-2 to TRBJ2-7; 9 bases match TRBD2. This CDR3 is 14 amino acids long. Trimming removed 4 bases from V and 5 bases from J; junction bases left unmatched: 6. Germline V CDR1 and CDR2: SGHAT, FQNNGV. DNA for the CDR3: TGTGCCAGCAGCTCCCGACTAGCGGTCCACGAGCAGTACTTC. Translation gives CASSSRLAVHEQYF.

V gene TRBV21-1 combines with J gene TRBJ2-1; TRBD2 is the table's D call, not checked against the DNA. TRBV21-1 is noted as a pseudogene. The CDR3 extends over 15 amino acids. The CDR3 region has the DNA TGTGCCAGCAGCAAACCGGGGAGCTCCTACAATGAGCAGTTCTTC. This sequence encodes CASSKPGSSYNEQFF.

J is TRBJ1-4 and V is TRBV11-2; tentative D call: TRBD1 (5 bases). The CDR3 is made up of 15 amino acids. V lost 0 bases and J lost 8, with 13 bases in between. Germline values: CDR1 SGHAT, CDR2 FQNNGV. The CDR3 DNA is TGTGCCAGCAGCTTAGATCCCAGGGAATACGAAAAACTGTTTTTT. Encoded protein: CASSLDPREYEKLFF.

This clone is a singleton in its sample. The V call is TRBV4-1, the J call TRBJ1-2, with 8 bases fitting TRBD1. V lost 1 base, J lost 11 bases, and 3 bases stayed unmatched. The CDR3 sequence is 12 residues long. Germline CDR1 and CDR2: MGHRA and YSYEKL. The CDR3 spells CASSQATGGYTF. The CDR3 DNA follows: TGCGCCAGCAGCCAAGCCACAGGGGGTTACACCTTC.

The V and J genes are TRBV2 and TRBJ1-5; D may be TRBD1 (5 bases). This CDR3 has 17 amino acids. CDR1 and CDR2 (germline): SNHLY, FYNNEI. V was cut by 0 bases and J by 1 base, with 13 bases left in between. The CDR3 spells CASSEAGDAGSNQPQHF. The CDR3 DNA follows: TGTGCCAGCAGTGAAGCGGGGGACGCGGGAAGCAATCAGCCCCAGCATTTT.

J is TRBJ2-1 and V is TRBV29-1; 8 nucleotides align to TRBD2. Per the germline V gene, CDR1 is SQVTM and CDR2 is ANQGSEA. Trimming cost V 6 bases and J 4 bases; bases outside gene matches: 14. This CDR3 is 16 amino acids long. The CDR3 region has the DNA TGCAGCGTCGGAGAAGGAGCGGGAGCTTCTTACAATGAGCAGTTCTTC. It specifies CSVGEGAGASYNEQFF.

This chain links TRBV7-8 with TRBJ1-5; 8 bases fit TRBD1. The CDR3 loop spans 14 amino acids. V was clipped by 8 bases and J by 1 base; unmatched bases: 4. Germline CDR1 and CDR2: SGHVS and FQNEAQ. The CDR3 loop reads CASRQGKSNQPQHF. The CDR3, as DNA: TGTGCCAGCCGACAGGGGAAGAGCAATCAGCCCCAGCATTTT.

V gene TRBV28 combines with J gene TRBJ2-7, with a tentative D call TRBD1 (5 bases). Trimming removed 3 bases from V and 3 bases from J, with 9 bases in between. Germline V gives CDR1 MDHEN, CDR2 SYDVKM. The CDR3 is 13 amino acids. CDR3 residues: CASSLTAYYEQYF. CDR3 DNA sequence: TGTGCCAGCAGTTTGACAGCCTACTACGAGCAGTACTTC.

CDR3 nucleotide sequence: TGTGCCACCAAACAGGGTTTAGGGAATCAGCCCCAGCATTTT. Its translation is CATKQGLGNQPQHF. The genes are TRBV19 and TRBJ1-5; D perhaps matches TRBD1 (6 bases). The V gene lost 10 bases and the J gene lost 4 bases, with 17 bases spanning the gap. The length of the CDR3 is 14 residues. CDR1 LNHDA and CDR2 SQIVND come from the germline V gene (reference sequence).

This clone appeared a single time. The genes are TRBV6-6 and TRBJ1-1; TRBD1 is a possible D gene (6 bases). V was pared by 5 bases and J by 1 base, with 11 bases between. Per the germline V gene, CDR1 is MNHNY and CDR2 is SVGAGI (reference sequence). There are 14 residues in the CDR3. The CDR3, as DNA: TGTGCCAGCAGTAGACAGGCAGGGAACACTGAAGCTTTCTTT. Translating gives CASSRQAGNTEAFF.

V and J are TRBV5-1 and TRBJ2-3; 10 bases match TRBD2. The V and J ends lost 4 bases and 6 bases, in that order; junction bases with no gene match: 5. The V gene's germline CDR1 is SGHRS and CDR2 YFSETQ. The CDR3 runs 14 residues. The CDR3 reads CASSASGGDDTQYF. The CDR3 DNA is TGCGCCAGCAGCGCGAGCGGGGGGGATGATACGCAGTATTTT.

In regard to this clone: Its ends do not fully match the called genes, so a read error is possible. This rearrangement joins TRBV4-3 to TRBJ2-1; tentative D call: TRBD2 (6 bases). Per germline, CDR1 LGHNA and CDR2 YSLEER. CDR3 length equals 16 residues. CDR3 nucleotides: TGCGCCAGCAGCCAAGATGCGGGGCGCCCCTACAGTGAGCAGTTCTTC. Translated, it gives CASSQDAGRPYSEQFF.

V usage is TRBV6-1 and J usage is TRBJ2-1; 12 bases agree with TRBD2. CDR1 and CDR2 from the germline V gene are MNHNS and SASEGT. The CDR3 covers 19 residues. V shed 3 bases, J shed 0 bases, and the junction held 9 bases outside the gene matches. Here the CDR3 reads CASSDRTSGALSSYNEQFF. The CDR3, as DNA: TGTGCCAGCAGTGATCGGACTAGCGGGGCTTTAAGCTCCTACAATGAGCAGTTCTTC.

V is TRBV7-2 and J is TRBJ2-7, with 8 bases fitting TRBD2. Germline CDR1 reads SGHTA; CDR2 reads FQGNSA. V shed 2 bases and J 4 bases; nucleotides not matched to a gene: 7. This CDR3 has 15 residues. The chain's CDR3 is CASSLRKRERYEQYF. As DNA, the CDR3 is TGTGCCAGCAGCTTACGAAAGCGGGAGAGGTACGAGCAGTACTTC.

CDR3 sequence (DNA): TGCGCCAGCAGCCAACAGGTGACTAGCGGGATCCTAGAGACCCAGTACTTC. It specifies CASSQQVTSGILETQYF. The chain employs TRBV4-3 and TRBJ2-5; 11 bases align to TRBD2. The germline V gene has CDR1 LGHNA and CDR2 YSLEER. The CDR3 extends over 17 amino acids. The trim removed 2 bases at V and 4 bases at J, leaving 9 bases unmatched.

The J gene is TRBJ1-1, the V gene TRBV19; D unresolved. V lost 0 bases and J 6 bases, leaving 8 bases between the germline ends. CDR1 is LNHDA and CDR2 is SQIVND in the germline V gene (reference sequence). The CDR3 length is 13 residues. The CDR3, as DNA: TGTGCCAGTAGTATAGATAGCGGCTCTGAAGCTTTCTTT. Its protein is CASSIDSGSEAFF.

The V call is TRBV5-1, the J call TRBJ1-2; D is unresolved. Germline values: CDR1 SGHRS, CDR2 YFSETQ. The V gene lost 4 bases and the J gene lost 8 bases, with 12 bases spanning the gap. The CDR3 is 12 residues long. The chain's CDR3 is CASSLPGQGYTF. DNA for the CDR3: TGCGCCAGCAGCCTTCCAGGTCAAGGCTACACCTTC. Full variable domain (rest looked up from reference TRBV5-1 and TRBJ1-2): KAGVTQTPRYLIKTRGQQVTLSCSPISGHRSVSWYQQTPGQGLQFLFEYFSETQRNKGNFPGRFSGRQFSNSRSEMNVSTLELGDSALYLCASSLPGQGYTFGSGTRLTVV.

The chain recombines TRBV6-5 with TRBJ1-6; D is possibly TRBD1 (5 bases). Germline V CDR1 and CDR2: MNHEY, SVGAGI. The CDR3 is 14 amino acids. Trimming took 2 bases from V and 8 from J, leaving 10 bases between them. CDR3 nucleotides: TGTGCCAGCAGTTACGGGGCCGGAGATTCACCCCTCCACTTT. It translates to CASSYGAGDSPLHF.